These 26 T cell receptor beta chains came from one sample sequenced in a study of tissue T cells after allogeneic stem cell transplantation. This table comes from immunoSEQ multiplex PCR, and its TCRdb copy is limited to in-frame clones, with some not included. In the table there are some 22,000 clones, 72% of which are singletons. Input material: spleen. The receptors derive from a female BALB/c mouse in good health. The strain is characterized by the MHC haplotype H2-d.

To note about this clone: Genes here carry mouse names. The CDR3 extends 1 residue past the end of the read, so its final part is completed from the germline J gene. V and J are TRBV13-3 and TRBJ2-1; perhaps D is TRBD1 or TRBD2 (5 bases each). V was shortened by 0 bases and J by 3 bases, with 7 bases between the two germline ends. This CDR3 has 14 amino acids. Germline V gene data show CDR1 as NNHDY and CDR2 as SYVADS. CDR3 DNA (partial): TGTGCCAGCAGTGATGGGGACGGCTATGCTGAGCAGTTC. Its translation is CASSDGDGYAEQF. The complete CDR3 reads CASSDGDGYAEQFF.

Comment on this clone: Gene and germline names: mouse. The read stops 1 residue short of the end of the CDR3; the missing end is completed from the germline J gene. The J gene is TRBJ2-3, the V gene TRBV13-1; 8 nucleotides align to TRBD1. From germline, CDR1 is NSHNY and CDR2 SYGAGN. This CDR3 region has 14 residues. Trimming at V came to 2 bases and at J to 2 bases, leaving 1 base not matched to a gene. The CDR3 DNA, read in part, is TGTGCCAGCAGTGAGACAGGGGATGCAGAAACGCTGTAT. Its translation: CASSETGDAETLY. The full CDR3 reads CASSETGDAETLYF.

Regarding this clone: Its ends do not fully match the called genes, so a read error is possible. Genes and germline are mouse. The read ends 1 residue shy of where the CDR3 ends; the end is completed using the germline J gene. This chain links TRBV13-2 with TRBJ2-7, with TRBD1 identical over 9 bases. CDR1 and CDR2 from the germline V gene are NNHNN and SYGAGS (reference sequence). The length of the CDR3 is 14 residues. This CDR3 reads CASSDAQGAIEQYF. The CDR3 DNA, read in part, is TGTGCCAGCAGTGATGCACAGGGGGCTATTGAACAGTAC.

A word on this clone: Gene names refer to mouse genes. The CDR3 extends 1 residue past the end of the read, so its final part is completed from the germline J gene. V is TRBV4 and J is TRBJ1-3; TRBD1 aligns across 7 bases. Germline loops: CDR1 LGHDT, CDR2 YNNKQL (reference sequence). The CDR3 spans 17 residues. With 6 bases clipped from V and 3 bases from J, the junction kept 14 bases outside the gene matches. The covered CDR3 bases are TGTGCCAGCAGGCCCCTACAAAGTGGGACAGTTGGAAATACGCTCTAT. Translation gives CASRPLQSGTVGNTLY. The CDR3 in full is CASRPLQSGTVGNTLYF.

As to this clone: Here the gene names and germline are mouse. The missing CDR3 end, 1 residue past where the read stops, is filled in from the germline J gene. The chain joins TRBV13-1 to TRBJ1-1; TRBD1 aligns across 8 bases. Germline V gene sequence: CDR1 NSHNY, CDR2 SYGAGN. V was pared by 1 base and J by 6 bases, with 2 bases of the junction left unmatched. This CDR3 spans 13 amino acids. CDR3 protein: CASSDQGAAEVFF. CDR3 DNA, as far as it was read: TGTGCCAGCAGTGATCAGGGGGCAGCAGAAGTCTTC.

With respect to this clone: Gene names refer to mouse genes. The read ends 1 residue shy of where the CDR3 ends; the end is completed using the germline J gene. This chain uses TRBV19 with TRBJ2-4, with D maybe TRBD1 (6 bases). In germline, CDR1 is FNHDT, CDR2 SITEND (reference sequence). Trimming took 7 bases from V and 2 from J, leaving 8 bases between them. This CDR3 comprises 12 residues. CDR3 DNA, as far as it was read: TGTGCCAGCGGGGACAATCAAAACACCTTGTAC. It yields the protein CASGDNQNTLY. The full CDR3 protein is CASGDNQNTLYF.

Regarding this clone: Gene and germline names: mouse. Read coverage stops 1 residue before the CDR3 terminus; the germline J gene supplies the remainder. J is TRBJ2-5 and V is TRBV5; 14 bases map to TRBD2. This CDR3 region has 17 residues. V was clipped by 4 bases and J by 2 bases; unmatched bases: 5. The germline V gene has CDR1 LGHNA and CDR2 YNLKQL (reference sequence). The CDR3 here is CASSRGLGGRSQDTQYF. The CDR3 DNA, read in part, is TGTGCCAGCAGCCGGGGACTGGGGGGGCGCTCCCAAGACACCCAGTAC.

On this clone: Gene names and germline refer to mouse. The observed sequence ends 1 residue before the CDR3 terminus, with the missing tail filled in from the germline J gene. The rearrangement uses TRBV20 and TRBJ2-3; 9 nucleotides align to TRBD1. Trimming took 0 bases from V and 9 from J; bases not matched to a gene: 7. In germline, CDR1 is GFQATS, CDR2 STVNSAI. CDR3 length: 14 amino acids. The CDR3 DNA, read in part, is TGTGGTGCTAGGGAGCAAGGGACAGGGAAGACGCTGTAT. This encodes CGAREQGTGKTLY. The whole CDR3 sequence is CGAREQGTGKTLYF.

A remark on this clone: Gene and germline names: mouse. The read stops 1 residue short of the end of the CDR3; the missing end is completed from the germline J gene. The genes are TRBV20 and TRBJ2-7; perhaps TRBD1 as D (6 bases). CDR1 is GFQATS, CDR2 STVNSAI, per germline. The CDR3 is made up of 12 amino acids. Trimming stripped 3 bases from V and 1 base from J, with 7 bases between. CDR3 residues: CGASTGSYEQYF. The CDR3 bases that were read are TGTGGTGCTAGTACAGGGTCCTATGAACAGTAC.

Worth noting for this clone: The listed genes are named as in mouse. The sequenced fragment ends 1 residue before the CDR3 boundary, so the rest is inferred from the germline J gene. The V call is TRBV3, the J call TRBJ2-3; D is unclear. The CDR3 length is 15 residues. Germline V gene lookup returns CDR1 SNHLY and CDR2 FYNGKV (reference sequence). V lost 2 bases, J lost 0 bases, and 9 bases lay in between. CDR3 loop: CASSLTGSSAETLYF. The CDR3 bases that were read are TGTGCCAGCAGCTTAACGGGGTCTAGTGCAGAAACGCTGTAT.

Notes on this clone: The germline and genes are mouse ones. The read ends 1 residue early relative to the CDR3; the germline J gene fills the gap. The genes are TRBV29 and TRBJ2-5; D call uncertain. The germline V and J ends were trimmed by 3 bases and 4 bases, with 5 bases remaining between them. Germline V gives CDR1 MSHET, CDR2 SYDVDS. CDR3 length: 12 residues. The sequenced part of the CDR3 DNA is TGTGCTAGCAGTTTCGCAGAAGACACCCAGTAC. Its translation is CASSFAEDTQY. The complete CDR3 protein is CASSFAEDTQYF.

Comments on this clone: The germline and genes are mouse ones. The DNA read from the CDR3 is TGTGCCAGCGGTGATGCCGGGTCAGGGACAGGGAGAGTTGCAAACACAGAAGTCTTC. Translation gives CASGDAGSGTGRVANTEVF. Given in full, the CDR3 is CASGDAGSGTGRVANTEVFF. The chain joins TRBV13-2 to TRBJ1-1, with TRBD1 matching over 9 bases. The read halts 1 residue ahead of the CDR3 end, with the missing end drawn from the germline J gene. This CDR3 is 20 amino acids long. The V segment lost 0 bases and the J segment 0 bases; nucleotides outside the gene matches: 15. Germline V lookup: CDR1 NNHNN, CDR2 SYGAGS (reference sequence).

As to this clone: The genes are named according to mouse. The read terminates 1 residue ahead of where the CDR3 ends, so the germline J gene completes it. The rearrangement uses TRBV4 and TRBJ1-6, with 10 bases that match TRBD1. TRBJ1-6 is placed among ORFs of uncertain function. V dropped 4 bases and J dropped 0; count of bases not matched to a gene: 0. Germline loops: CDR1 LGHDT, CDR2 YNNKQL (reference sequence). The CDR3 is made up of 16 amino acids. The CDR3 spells CASSWDRGSYNSPLYF. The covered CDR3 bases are TGTGCCAGCAGCTGGGACAGGGGTTCCTATAATTCGCCCCTCTAC.

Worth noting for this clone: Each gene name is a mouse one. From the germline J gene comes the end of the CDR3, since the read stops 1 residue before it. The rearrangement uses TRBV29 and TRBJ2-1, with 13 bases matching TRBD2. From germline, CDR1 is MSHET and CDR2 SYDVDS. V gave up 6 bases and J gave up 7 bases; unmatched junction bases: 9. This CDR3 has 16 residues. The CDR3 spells CASRPGLGGKRAEQFF. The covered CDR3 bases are TGTGCTAGCAGACCGGGACTGGGGGGGAAGAGGGCTGAGCAGTTC.

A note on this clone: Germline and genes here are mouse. The CDR3 loop is CASSLDRMGYAEQFF. CDR3 bases read: TGTGCTAGCAGTTTAGACAGGATGGGCTATGCTGAGCAGTTC. This rearrangement joins TRBV29 to TRBJ2-1; maybe TRBD1 (6 bases). The read comes to an end 1 residue before the CDR3 does, leaving the germline J gene to fill in the end. The V end was cut by 2 bases, the J end by 3 bases, with 11 bases between. The CDR3 has 15 residues. CDR1 and CDR2 (germline): MSHET, SYDVDS.

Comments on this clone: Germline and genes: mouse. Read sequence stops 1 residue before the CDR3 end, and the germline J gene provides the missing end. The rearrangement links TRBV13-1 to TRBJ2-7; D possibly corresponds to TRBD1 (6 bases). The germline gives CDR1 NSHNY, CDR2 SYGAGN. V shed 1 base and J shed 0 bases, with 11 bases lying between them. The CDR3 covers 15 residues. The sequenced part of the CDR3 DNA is TGTGCCAGCAGTGATCCGGGACATAGCTCCTATGAACAGTAC. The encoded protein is CASSDPGHSSYEQY. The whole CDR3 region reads CASSDPGHSSYEQYF.

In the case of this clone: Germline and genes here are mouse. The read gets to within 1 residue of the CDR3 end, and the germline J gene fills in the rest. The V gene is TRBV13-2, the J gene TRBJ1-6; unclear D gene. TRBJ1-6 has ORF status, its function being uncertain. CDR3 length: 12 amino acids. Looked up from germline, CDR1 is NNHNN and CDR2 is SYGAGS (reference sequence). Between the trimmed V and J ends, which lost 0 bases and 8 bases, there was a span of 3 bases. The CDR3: CASGDVDSPLYF. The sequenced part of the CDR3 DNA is TGTGCCAGCGGTGATGTAGATTCGCCCCTCTAC.

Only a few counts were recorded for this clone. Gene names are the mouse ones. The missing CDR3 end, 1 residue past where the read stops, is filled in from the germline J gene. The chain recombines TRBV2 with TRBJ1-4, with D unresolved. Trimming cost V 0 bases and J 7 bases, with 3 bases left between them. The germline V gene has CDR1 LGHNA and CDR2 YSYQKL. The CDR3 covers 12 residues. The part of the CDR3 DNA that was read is TGTGCCAGCAGCCAAGAAACCGAAAGATTATTT. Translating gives CASSQETERLF. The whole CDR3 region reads CASSQETERLFF.

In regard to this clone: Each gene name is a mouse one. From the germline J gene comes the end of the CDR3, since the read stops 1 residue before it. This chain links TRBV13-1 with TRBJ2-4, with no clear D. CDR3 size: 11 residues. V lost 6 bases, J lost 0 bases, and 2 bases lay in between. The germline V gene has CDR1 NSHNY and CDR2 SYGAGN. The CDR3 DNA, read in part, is TGTGCCAGCACAAGTCAAAACACCTTGTAC. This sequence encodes CASTSQNTLY. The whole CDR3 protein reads CASTSQNTLYF.

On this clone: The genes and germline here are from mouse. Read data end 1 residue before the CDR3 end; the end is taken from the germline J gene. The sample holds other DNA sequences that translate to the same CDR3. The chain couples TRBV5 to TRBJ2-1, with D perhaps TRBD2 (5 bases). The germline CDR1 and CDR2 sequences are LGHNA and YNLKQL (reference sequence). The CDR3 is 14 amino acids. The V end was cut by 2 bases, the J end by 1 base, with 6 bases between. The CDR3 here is CASSQPGNYAEQFF. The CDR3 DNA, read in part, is TGTGCCAGCAGCCAACCTGGGAACTATGCTGAGCAGTTC.

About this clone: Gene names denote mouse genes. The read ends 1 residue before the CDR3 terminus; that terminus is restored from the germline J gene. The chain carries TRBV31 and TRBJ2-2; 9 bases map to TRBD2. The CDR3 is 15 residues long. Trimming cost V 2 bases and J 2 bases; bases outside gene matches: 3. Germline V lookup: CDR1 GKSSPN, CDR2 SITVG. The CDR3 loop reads CAWSFDWGNTGQLYF. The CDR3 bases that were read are TGTGCCTGGAGTTTCGACTGGGGGAACACCGGGCAGCTCTAC. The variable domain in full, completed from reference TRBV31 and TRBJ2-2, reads AQTIHQWPVAEIKAVGSPLSLGCTIKGKSSPNLYWYWQATGGTLQQLFYSITVGQVESVVQLNLSASRPKDDQFILSTEKLLLSHSGFYLCAWSFDWGNTGQLYFGEGSKLTVL.

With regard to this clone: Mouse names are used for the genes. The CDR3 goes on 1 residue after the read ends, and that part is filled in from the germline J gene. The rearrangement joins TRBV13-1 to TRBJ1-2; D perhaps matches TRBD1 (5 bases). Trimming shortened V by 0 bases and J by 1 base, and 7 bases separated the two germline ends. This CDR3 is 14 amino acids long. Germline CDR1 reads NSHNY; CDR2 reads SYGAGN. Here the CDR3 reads CASSDAQGNSDYTF. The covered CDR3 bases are TGTGCCAGCAGTGATGCGCAGGGAAACTCCGACTACACC.

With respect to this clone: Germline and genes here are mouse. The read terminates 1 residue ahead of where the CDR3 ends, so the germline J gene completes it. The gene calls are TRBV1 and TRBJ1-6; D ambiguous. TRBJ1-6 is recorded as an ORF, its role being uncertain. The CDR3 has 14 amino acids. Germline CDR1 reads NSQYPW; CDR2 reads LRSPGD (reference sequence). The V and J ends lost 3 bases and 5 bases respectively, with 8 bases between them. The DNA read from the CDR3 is TGCACCTGCAGTGCCACAGATGATAATTCGCCCCTCTAC. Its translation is CTCSATDDNSPLY. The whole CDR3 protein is CTCSATDDNSPLYF.

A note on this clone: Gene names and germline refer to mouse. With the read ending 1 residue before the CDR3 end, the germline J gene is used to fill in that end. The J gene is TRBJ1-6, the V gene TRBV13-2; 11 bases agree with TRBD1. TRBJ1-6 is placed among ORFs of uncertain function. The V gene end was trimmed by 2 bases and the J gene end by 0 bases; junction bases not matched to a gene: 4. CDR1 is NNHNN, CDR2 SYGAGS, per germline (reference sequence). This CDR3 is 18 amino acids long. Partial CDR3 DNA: TGTGCCAGCGGTGACCGGGACAGGGGGTTTTCCTATAATTCGCCCCTCTAC. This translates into CASGDRDRGFSYNSPLY. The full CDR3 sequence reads CASGDRDRGFSYNSPLYF.

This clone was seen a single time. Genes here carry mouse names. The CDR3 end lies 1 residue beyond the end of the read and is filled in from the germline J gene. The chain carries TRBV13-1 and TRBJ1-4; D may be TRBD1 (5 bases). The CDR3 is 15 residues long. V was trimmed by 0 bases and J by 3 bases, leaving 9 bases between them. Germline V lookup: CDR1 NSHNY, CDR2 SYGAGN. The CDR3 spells CASSDEGLPNERLFF. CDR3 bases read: TGTGCCAGCAGTGATGAGGGACTCCCCAACGAAAGATTATTT.

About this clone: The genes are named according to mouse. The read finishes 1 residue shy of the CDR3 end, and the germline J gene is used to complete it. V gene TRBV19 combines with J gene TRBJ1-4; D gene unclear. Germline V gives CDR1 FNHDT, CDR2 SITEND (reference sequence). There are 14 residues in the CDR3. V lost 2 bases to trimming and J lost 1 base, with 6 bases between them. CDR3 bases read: TGTGCCAGCAGTATGAGATCTTCCAACGAAAGATTATTT. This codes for CASSMRSSNERLF. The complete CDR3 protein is CASSMRSSNERLFF.